The next 27 T cell receptor beta chains were all read from a single sample in a study of cytomegalovirus exposure and HLA in healthy donors (dated by TCRdb to the late 2010s). The library was obtained by the immunoSEQ multiplex PCR assay. For the multiplex PCR, a mixture combining 60 forward primers for TCR Vbeta segments and 13 reverse primers for TCR Jbeta segments was used. Not all clones reach the TCRdb copy of this immuneACCESS table, which keeps in-frame sequences only. Checked studies attribute under half of the gap to unresolved V genes and leave the rest unexplained. The table for this sample shows about 72,000 clones. The ten largest clones capture under 3% of the sample. The specimen was PBMCs. The receptor set was obtained from a middle-aged man in good health and CMV-seronegative.

The chain is built from TRBV7-8 and TRBJ1-5; weak D call: TRBD1 (5 bases). The CDR3 has 15 residues. The ends were cut back, 0 bases at V and 0 bases at J, with 6 bases in the middle. CDR1 and CDR2 (germline): SGHVS, FQNEAQ. The CDR3 DNA reads as TGTGCCAGCAGCTTAGCAAGGGGTAGCAATCAGCCCCAGCATTTT. It yields the protein CASSLARGSNQPQHF.

The chain has TRBV7-2 and TRBJ2-5, with a possible D match to TRBD2 (7 bases). Germline CDR1 is SGHTA and CDR2 is FQGNSA. The CDR3 is 16 amino acids. Between the trimmed V and J ends, which lost 5 bases and 2 bases, there was a span of 18 bases. CDR3 in amino acids: CASSPRLGGLQETQYF. For the CDR3, the DNA is TGTGCCAGCAGCCCGAGACTGGGGGGGCTTCAAGAGACCCAGTACTTC.

CDR3 in DNA: TGTGCCAGCAGCTTACCAGGCTCCCGGGATACGCAGTATTTT. Translating it yields CASSLPGSRDTQYF. The chain employs TRBV11-3 and TRBJ2-3; no firm D call. This CDR3 region has 14 residues. Between the trimmed V and J ends, which lost 2 bases and 6 bases, there was a span of 12 bases. The germline CDR1 and CDR2 sequences are SGHNT and YENEEA.

The rearrangement joins TRBV7-2 to TRBJ1-6, with D perhaps matching TRBD1 (5 bases). The CDR3 sequence is 14 residues long. Deletions cut 5 bases from V and 5 bases from J, with 10 bases between. From germline, CDR1 is SGHTA and CDR2 FQGNSA. DNA of the CDR3: TGTGCCAGCAGCGTGAGACAGAATAATTCACCCCTCCACTTT. This gives the protein CASSVRQNNSPLHF.

The chain carries TRBV5-1 and TRBJ2-7; 10 bases agree with TRBD2. This CDR3 contains 16 residues. Trimming cost V 3 bases and J 6 bases; bases outside gene matches: 12. Germline loops: CDR1 SGHRS, CDR2 YFSETQ. The CDR3 loop is CASSSTPIAGGPEQYF. CDR3 DNA: TGCGCCAGCAGCTCGACTCCTATAGCGGGGGGCCCCGAGCAGTACTTC.

The chain has TRBV18 and TRBJ2-2, with 8 nucleotides matching TRBD1. Germline lookup yields CDR1 KGHSH and CDR2 LQKENI. The V and J ends lost 1 base and 4 bases, in that order; junction bases with no gene match: 5. This CDR3 contains 16 residues. The CDR3 loop is CASSPRQGAFTGELFF. The CDR3 coding sequence is TGTGCCAGCTCACCACGCCAGGGGGCGTTCACCGGGGAGCTGTTTTTT.

This chain connects TRBV6-5 to TRBJ1-1; 8 bases are a match to TRBD1. Germline V gene lookup returns CDR1 MNHEY and CDR2 SVGAGI. This CDR3 comprises 14 residues. Trimming cost V 7 bases and J 5 bases; bases outside gene matches: 9. The CDR3 nucleotides read TGTGCCAGCACCCTTGACAGGGGAGGTACTGAAGCTTTCTTT. The encoded protein is CASTLDRGGTEAFF.

The chain recombines TRBV5-1 with TRBJ1-2; D is uncertain. The CDR3 contains 14 residues. In germline, CDR1 is SGHRS, CDR2 YFSETQ. Trimming pared 0 bases from V and 3 bases from J, leaving 9 bases between. CDR3 residues: CASSLGQAHYGYTF. CDR3 in DNA: TGCGCCAGCAGCTTGGGGCAGGCTCACTATGGCTACACCTTC.

The V and J genes are TRBV9 and TRBJ2-3; D gene uncertain. The CDR3 is 14 amino acids. V was cut by 0 bases and J by 0 bases, with 5 bases left in between. CDR1 and CDR2 from the germline V gene are SGDLS and YYNGEE. The CDR3 nucleotides are TGTGCCAGCAGCGTAGCCCCTAGCACAGATACGCAGTATTTT. Protein product: CASSVAPSTDTQYF.

This rearrangement joins TRBV7-3 to TRBJ2-2; the match to TRBD2 covers 13 bases. This CDR3 spans 18 amino acids. Germline V gene data show CDR1 as SGHTA and CDR2 as FQGTGA. The J segment lost 6 bases and the V segment lost 2 bases, leaving 9 bases of the junction unmatched. CDR3 loop: CASSLGLTSGGAAGELFF. As DNA, the CDR3 is TGTGCCAGCAGCTTAGGCCTTACTAGCGGGGGGGCCGCCGGGGAGCTGTTTTTT.

The rearrangement joins TRBV4-1 to TRBJ2-5, with D perhaps matching TRBD2 (5 bases). Germline CDR1 MGHRA, CDR2 YSYEKL. The V gene lost 4 bases and the J gene lost 2 bases, with 11 bases spanning the gap. This CDR3 spans 14 amino acids. The CDR3 loop reads CASSLGLDQETQYF. Here the CDR3 DNA reads TGCGCCAGCAGCCTTGGACTGGATCAAGAGACCCAGTACTTC.

This sequence joins TRBV7-2 and TRBJ2-3, with D possibly being TRBD1 (5 bases). With 7 bases removed from V and 0 bases from J, the gap between germline ends came to 14 bases. The CDR3 consists of 15 residues. CDR1 is SGHTA and CDR2 is FQGNSA in the germline V gene. The DNA for the CDR3 is TGTGCCAGCACTCTCTGGGGCGGTAGCACAGATACGCAGTATTTT. Residues: CASTLWGGSTDTQYF.

The chain links TRBV4-1 to TRBJ2-7; 9 bases are shared with TRBD1. Germline lookup yields CDR1 MGHRA and CDR2 YSYEKL. J was trimmed by 3 bases and V by 5 bases; bases with no gene match: 5. This CDR3 contains 14 residues. The CDR3 spells CASSIRQGDYEQYF. In DNA form, the CDR3 reads TGCGCCAGCAGCATACGACAGGGGGACTACGAGCAGTACTTC.

The V gene is TRBV19, the J gene TRBJ2-4; D not certain. The CDR3 has 15 amino acids. In germline, CDR1 is LNHDA, CDR2 SQIVND (reference sequence). Trimming left V 0 bases short and J 3 bases short, with 9 bases between. CDR3: CASSIEGVGKNIQYF. Written as DNA, the CDR3 is TGTGCCAGTAGTATAGAAGGAGTAGGCAAAAACATTCAGTACTTC.

The chain is built from TRBV15 and TRBJ1-2; D might be TRBD1 (5 bases). Per the germline V gene, CDR1 is LNHNV and CDR2 is YYDKDF (reference sequence). This CDR3 is built from 15 residues. V shed 4 bases and J shed 6 bases, with 18 bases lying between them. This CDR3 reads CATSKVRDSWDGYTF. CDR3 in DNA: TGTGCCACCAGCAAGGTTCGCGACAGTTGGGATGGCTACACCTTC. Supplemented by reference TRBV15 and TRBJ1-2, the full variable domain reads DAMVIQNPRYQVTQFGKPVTLSCSQTLNHNVMYWYQQKSSQAPKLLFHYYDKDFNNEADTPDNFQSRRPNTSFCFLDIRSPGLGDTAMYLCATSKVRDSWDGYTFGSGTRLTVV.

The chain links TRBV19 to TRBJ2-3; possible D gene TRBD2, 5 bases. The length of the CDR3 is 12 residues. V lost 5 bases and J lost 7, with 10 bases in between. In germline, CDR1 is LNHDA, CDR2 SQIVND (reference sequence). The CDR3 DNA follows: TGTGCCAGTAGTCCCGGAGGAAATACGCAGTATTTT. This sequence encodes CASSPGGNTQYF.

The gene calls are TRBV10-3 and TRBJ2-3; 9 nucleotides match TRBD2. From germline, CDR1 is ENHRY and CDR2 SYGVKD. With 2 bases clipped from V and 5 bases from J, the junction kept 11 bases outside the gene matches. The CDR3 is 17 amino acids. The CDR3 DNA sequence: TGTGCCATCAGTGAGCCCTCCAAGCGGGGGGTTAAAGATACGCAGTATTTT. It yields the protein CAISEPSKRGVKDTQYF.

The rearrangement joins TRBV27 to TRBJ2-7; TRBD1 matches at 7 bases. The germline V gene encodes CDR1 MNHEY and CDR2 SMNVEV (reference sequence). V trimming: 5 bases; J trimming: 6 bases; junction bases outside the gene matches: 4. This CDR3 has 12 amino acids. CDR3 in amino acids: CASSRQGGEQYF. CDR3 nucleotide sequence: TGTGCCAGCAGTCGACAGGGCGGCGAGCAGTACTTC.

The rearrangement uses TRBV6-1 and TRBJ1-2; D not resolved. Trimming cost V 3 bases and J 4 bases, with 6 bases left between them. The CDR3 loop spans 12 amino acids. From germline, CDR1 is MNHNS and CDR2 SASEGT. The DNA for the CDR3 is TGTGCCAGCAGTGAGCAGTTCTATGGCTACACCTTC. It translates to CASSEQFYGYTF.

This chain links TRBV9 with TRBJ1-4, with D possibly matching TRBD1 (6 bases). With 0 bases removed from V and 4 bases from J, the gap between germline ends came to 10 bases. Germline V gene data show CDR1 as SGDLS and CDR2 as YYNGEE. This CDR3 has 15 amino acids. Here the CDR3 DNA reads TGTGCCAGCAGCGTAGGGACAGACCGTAATGAAAAACTGTTTTTT. Residues: CASSVGTDRNEKLFF.

The chain uses TRBV6-5 and TRBJ1-4; D might be TRBD1 (5 bases). CDR1 is MNHEY, CDR2 SVGAGI, per germline. This CDR3 is 15 amino acids long. V lost 6 bases and J 6 bases, leaving 17 bases between the germline ends. CDR3 in amino acids: CASSPGGVGYEKLFF. CDR3 DNA: TGTGCCAGCAGCCCCGGGGGGGTAGGGTATGAAAAACTGTTTTTT.

The chain joins TRBV2 to TRBJ1-6, with 10 bases lining up with TRBD1. CDR1 and CDR2 (germline): SNHLY, FYNNEI. Trimming took 7 bases from V and 10 from J; bases not matched to a gene: 7. The CDR3 contains 14 residues. This CDR3 reads CASTWTGGKSPLHF. The CDR3, as DNA: TGTGCCAGCACATGGACAGGGGGAAAATCACCCCTCCACTTT.

The V gene is TRBV2, the J gene TRBJ2-1; TRBD2 matches at 10 bases. The CDR3 runs to 13 residues. Germline assignment: CDR1 SNHLY and CDR2 FYNNEI. V shed 6 bases and J 8 bases; nucleotides not matched to a gene: 4. Here the CDR3 reads CASRAGGHDEQFF. CDR3 DNA: TGTGCCAGCAGAGCGGGGGGGCACGATGAGCAGTTCTTC.

The genes are TRBV4-1 and TRBJ2-1, with a tentative D call TRBD1 (5 bases). The ends were cut back, 1 base at V and 5 bases at J, with 15 bases in the middle. CDR3 length equals 16 residues. Germline assignment: CDR1 MGHRA and CDR2 YSYEKL. The CDR3 sequence is CASSQGTRVTDNEQFF. The CDR3 DNA sequence: TGCGCCAGCAGCCAAGGAACCAGGGTTACGGACAATGAGCAGTTCTTC.

CDR3 residues: CASSPRDRASQETQYF. The DNA for the CDR3 is TGTGCCAGCAGTCCCCGGGACAGGGCAAGCCAAGAGACCCAGTACTTC. The gene calls are TRBV27 and TRBJ2-5; 9 bases fit TRBD1. The germline gives CDR1 MNHEY, CDR2 SMNVEV (reference sequence). Unmatched junction bases numbered 8, after V lost 5 bases and J lost 1 base. CDR3 length: 16 residues.

This chain connects TRBV5-1 to TRBJ1-4; TRBD1 might be the D (6 bases). The CDR3 spans 16 residues. With 0 bases removed from V and 7 bases from J, the gap between germline ends came to 16 bases. From germline, CDR1 is SGHRS and CDR2 YFSETQ. The CDR3 loop is CASSLAPGASSEKLFF. Written as DNA, the CDR3 is TGCGCCAGCAGCTTGGCCCCAGGGGCTTCCTCTGAAAAACTGTTTTTT.

The gene calls are TRBV29-1 and TRBJ1-1; D is unclear. Trimming left V 3 bases short and J 0 bases short, with 14 bases between. Germline CDR1 SQVTM, CDR2 ANQGSEA. There are 15 residues in the CDR3. The CDR3 DNA sequence: TGCAGCGTTGAGCCATGGGCAGACATGAACACTGAAGCTTTCTTT. Translating gives CSVEPWADMNTEAFF.